This T cell receptor beta chain was identified in a study of a mutant IDH1 vaccine in newly diagnosed glioma. Study background: Across weeks 1, 3, 5, 7, 11, 15, 19 and 23, patients received a vaccination each time, eight in all. The first vaccination came 4-6 weeks after radiotherapy alone, or with temozolomide cycles. Treated patients, averaging 40.4 years, were around 62% male and approximately 38% female.

This clone was detected only once. Its cognate antigen is unknown. Described time point: week 11, during vaccination. Vaccine doses each comprised 300 ug of mutant IDH1 20-mer peptide, with topical imiquimod. TCRdb keeps only in-frame clones here, not all; method: immunoSEQ multiplex PCR. There are roughly 70,000 clones in the sample; 70% to 85% occur only once, and about 8.2% lies in the top ten. Germline V gene lookup returns CDR1 MNHEY and CDR2 SMNVEV (reference sequence). V lost 6 bases to trimming and J lost 4 bases, with 10 bases between them. This CDR3 is built from 13 residues. The sample here was PBMCs, taken from a glioma patient whose treatment included an IDH1 peptide vaccine. The chain has TRBV27 and TRBJ1-5; D might be TRBD1 (5 bases). This sequence was found in a woman aged 45-65 years with glioma. For the CDR3, the DNA is TGTGCCAGCAGGAAGCAGGGAAATCAGCCCCAGCATTTT. Translation: CASRKQGNQPQHF.